This TCR beta chain was captured by sequencing in a study of cytomegalovirus exposure and HLA in healthy donors. This CDR3 spans 17 amino acids. Germline V gene lookup returns CDR1 MNHEY and CDR2 SMNVEV (reference sequence). V was shortened by 8 bases and J by 6 bases, with 28 bases between the two germline ends. Findings of the study overall: Cytomegalovirus status was reportedly diagnosed by the classifier with high sensitivity and specificity. Associated with cytomegalovirus, according to the listing, were 150 to 200 TCR beta chains. Researchers reported that a few CMV-associated chains were confirmed in vitro as CMV antigen-specific. The finding came from a later analysis; first-cohort TCR clusters tended to co-occur in the 95 to 150 validation repertoires.

Concerning this clone: The antigen is unknown.

The data were produced by immunoSEQ multiplex PCR, yet TCRdb's version contains in-frame clones alone and is incomplete. The data hold 65,000 to 75,000 clones, with roughly 95% observed a single time. Specimen: PBMCs. This chain joins TRBV27 and TRBJ1-2, with a tentative D call TRBD1 (5 bases). The sequence was obtained from a woman between 18 and 30 years old in good health and CMV-seropositive. The chain's CDR3 is CASRNFGSGDLINGYTF. The CDR3 DNA reads as TGTGCCAGCCGAAATTTCGGATCCGGGGACTTGATTAATGGCTACACCTTC.